The present entry profiles one T cell receptor (beta chain) with its context. What it binds is unknown. These data come from a study of cytomegalovirus exposure and HLA in healthy donors. Background on the study: Of the donors genotyped, approximately 400 in all, 75% to 90% fell in the Caucasian-associated ancestry cluster. The study's findings and limits: The Asian-associated ancestry cluster reportedly had fewer N-insertions than the roughly 670-donor mean in a later analysis. A cluster of highly shared sequence variants was likely a sequencing artifact.

PCR involved 60 Vbeta and 13 Jbeta primers. Data came from immunoSEQ multiplex PCR; TCRdb stores just in-frame clones and leaves some out. In the table there are 150,000 to 180,000 clones, over 70% of which are singletons. Trimming removed 5 bases from V and 4 bases from J, with 15 bases in between. The length of the CDR3 is 14 residues. Germline lookup yields CDR1 MNHEY and CDR2 SMNVEV (reference sequence). The material sequenced was PBMCs. The V gene is TRBV27, the J gene TRBJ2-7, with D perhaps TRBD2 (6 bases). The sequence was collected from a man aged 25-45 years in good health and CMV-seropositive. CDR3 amino acids: CASSLSAGRYEQYF. CDR3 DNA sequence: TGTGCCAGCAGTCTCTCGGCAGGGAGGTACGAGCAGTACTTC.